The 9 T cell receptor beta chains below were found in one sample sequenced in a study of shared clonotypes between healthy human individuals. Clones were sequenced by immunoSEQ multiplex PCR, and TCRdb holds only the in-frame ones, with some missing. In the table there are about 590,000 clones, around 95% of which are singletons. Naive CD8 cells were CD45RO-negative, positively selected for CCR7, excluding terminally differentiated effector memory CD45RA+ cells. The sequencing sample was made of naive CD8+ T cells sorted from blood. Source of these receptors: a young woman in good health.

The J gene is TRBJ2-5, the V gene TRBV9; 7 bases are shared with TRBD1. The V segment lost 4 bases and the J segment 5 bases; nucleotides outside the gene matches: 8. Germline V gene sequence: CDR1 SGDLS, CDR2 YYNGEE. The CDR3 consists of 14 residues. CDR3 sequence: CASSPQQGLETQYF. CDR3 coding DNA: TGTGCCAGCAGCCCGCAACAGGGGCTGGAGACCCAGTACTTC.

This chain uses TRBV7-8 with TRBJ2-7; D might be TRBD1 or TRBD2, each matching 5 bases. Per germline, CDR1 SGHVS and CDR2 FQNEAQ. With 3 bases removed from V and 2 bases from J, the gap between germline ends came to 14 bases. CDR3 length: 15 amino acids. In nucleotides, the CDR3 is TGTGCCAGCAGCTTTTTCCGGGACGGAGCCTACGAGCAGTACTTC. It codes for CASSFFRDGAYEQYF.

This chain links TRBV27 with TRBJ2-2; 7 nucleotides align to TRBD2. This CDR3 region has 15 residues. The junction had 5 bases not matched to a gene; V was cut back by 0 bases and J by 7 bases. The germline CDR1 and CDR2 sequences are MNHEY and SMNVEV (reference sequence). CDR3: CASSLSSGPGGELFF. CDR3 nucleotide sequence: TGTGCCAGCAGTTTATCTAGCGGGCCGGGCGGGGAGCTGTTTTTT.

The chain recombines TRBV19 with TRBJ2-1; TRBD2 agrees at 10 bases. With 5 bases clipped from V and 3 bases from J, the junction kept 7 bases outside the gene matches. This CDR3 comprises 16 residues. CDR1 and CDR2 (germline): LNHDA, SQIVND (reference sequence). CDR3 amino acids: CASSLLAGANYNEQFF. CDR3 nucleotide sequence: TGTGCCAGTAGTCTTCTAGCGGGAGCCAACTACAATGAGCAGTTCTTC.

The count of this clone is one. The chain carries TRBV6-5 and TRBJ1-2; D is ambiguous. The germline V and J ends were trimmed by 6 bases and 3 bases, with 14 bases remaining between them. The CDR3 loop spans 14 amino acids. CDR1 is MNHEY, CDR2 SVGAGI, per germline. The CDR3 coding sequence is TGTGCCAGCAGCCCTGAGGGTCGGGACTATGGCTACACCTTC. Translation: CASSPEGRDYGYTF.

This chain joins TRBV7-8 and TRBJ2-3; TRBD2 aligns across 10 bases. CDR1 and CDR2 from the germline V gene are SGHVS and FQNEAQ. V dropped 0 bases and J dropped 6; count of bases not matched to a gene: 21. This CDR3 comprises 21 residues. The CDR3 DNA reads as TGTGCCAGCAGCTTAGCGCGGTATGCTAGCGGGAGTTCCCGAGGCGGGGATACGCAGTATTTT. It codes for CASSLARYASGSSRGGDTQYF.

CDR3 DNA: TGTGCCAGCAGCCTCCTGGGCGGAGACCAAGAGACCCAGTACTTC. Protein product: CASSLLGGDQETQYF. J is TRBJ2-5 and V is TRBV28; no reliable D call. Trimming removed 6 bases at V and 0 bases at J, with 14 bases between. Per the germline V gene, CDR1 is MDHEN and CDR2 is SYDVKM. The CDR3 totals 15 residues.

V and J are TRBV4-1 and TRBJ1-2; 10 positions agree with TRBD1. This CDR3 comprises 16 residues. V dropped 1 base and J dropped 2; count of bases not matched to a gene: 4. CDR1 and CDR2 (germline): MGHRA, YSYEKL. CDR3 in amino acids: CASSQGTGGLNYGYTF. The DNA for the CDR3 is TGCGCCAGCAGCCAAGGGACAGGGGGATTAAACTATGGCTACACCTTC.

The gene calls are TRBV27 and TRBJ2-7; a possible D gene is TRBD1 (5 bases). In germline, CDR1 is MNHEY, CDR2 SMNVEV (reference sequence). The CDR3 extends over 15 amino acids. V lost 4 bases to trimming and J lost 0 bases, with 13 bases between them. Here the CDR3 reads CASSWGGANSYEQYF. The CDR3 DNA is TGTGCCAGCAGTTGGGGTGGGGCAAACTCCTACGAGCAGTACTTC.